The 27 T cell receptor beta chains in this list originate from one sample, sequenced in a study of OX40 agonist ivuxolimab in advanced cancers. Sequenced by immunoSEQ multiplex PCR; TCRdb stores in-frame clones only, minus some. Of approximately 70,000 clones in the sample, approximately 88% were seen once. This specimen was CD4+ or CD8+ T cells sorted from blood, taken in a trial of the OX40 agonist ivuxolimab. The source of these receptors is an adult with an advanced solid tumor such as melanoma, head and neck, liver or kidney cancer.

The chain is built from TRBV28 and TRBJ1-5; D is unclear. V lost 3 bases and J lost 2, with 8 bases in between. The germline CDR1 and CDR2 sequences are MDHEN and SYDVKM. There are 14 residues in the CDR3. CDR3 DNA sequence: TGTGCCAGCAGTTTCGGGATTCGCAATCAGCCCCAGCATTTT. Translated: CASSFGIRNQPQHF. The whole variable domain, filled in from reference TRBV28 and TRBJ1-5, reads DVKVTQSSRYLVKRTGEKVFLECVQDMDHENMFWYRQDPGLGLRLIYFSYDVKMKEKGDIPEGYSVSREKKERFSLILESASTNQTSMYLCASSFGIRNQPQHFGDGTRLSIL.

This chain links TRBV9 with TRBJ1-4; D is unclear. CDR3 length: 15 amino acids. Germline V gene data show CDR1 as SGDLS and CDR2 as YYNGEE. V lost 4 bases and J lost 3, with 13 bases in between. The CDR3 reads CASSLYGESNEKLFF. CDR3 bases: TGTGCCAGCAGCCTATACGGCGAGTCTAATGAAAAACTGTTTTTT.

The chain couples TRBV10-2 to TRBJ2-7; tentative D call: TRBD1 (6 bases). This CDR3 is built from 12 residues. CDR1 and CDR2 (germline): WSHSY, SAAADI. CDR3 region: CASSAPPGVLRV. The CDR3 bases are TGCGCCAGCAGTGCCCCCCCAGGGGTGTTGCGGGTC.

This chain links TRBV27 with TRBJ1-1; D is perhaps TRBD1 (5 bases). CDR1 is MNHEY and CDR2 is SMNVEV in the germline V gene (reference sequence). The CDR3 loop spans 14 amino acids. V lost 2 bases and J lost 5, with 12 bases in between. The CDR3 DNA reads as TGTGCCAGCAGTTTACGGGGTAGGGGTACTGAAGCTTTCTTT. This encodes CASSLRGRGTEAFF.

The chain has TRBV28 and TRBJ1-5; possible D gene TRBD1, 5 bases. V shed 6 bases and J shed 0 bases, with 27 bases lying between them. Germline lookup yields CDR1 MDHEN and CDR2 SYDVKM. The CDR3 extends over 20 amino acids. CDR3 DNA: TGTGCCAGCAGCTCTGCTACCCTGGACACCCGCGCTTATAGCAATCAGCCCCAGCATTTT. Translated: CASSSATLDTRAYSNQPQHF.

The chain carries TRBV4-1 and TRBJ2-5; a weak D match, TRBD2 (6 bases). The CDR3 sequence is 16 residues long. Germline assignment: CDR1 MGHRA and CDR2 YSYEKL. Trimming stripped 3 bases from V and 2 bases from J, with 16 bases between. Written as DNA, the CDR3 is TGCGCCAGCAGCCACCACCCCCGGGACTTGCAAGAGACCCAGTACTTC. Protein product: CASSHHPRDLQETQYF.

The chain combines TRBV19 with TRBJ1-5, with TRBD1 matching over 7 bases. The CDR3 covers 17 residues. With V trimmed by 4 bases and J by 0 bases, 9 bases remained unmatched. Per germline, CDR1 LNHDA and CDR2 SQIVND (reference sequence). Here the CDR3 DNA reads TGTGCCAGTAGTACCTTGGGACAGCTGGATAGCAATCAGCCCCAGCATTTT. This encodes CASSTLGQLDSNQPQHF.

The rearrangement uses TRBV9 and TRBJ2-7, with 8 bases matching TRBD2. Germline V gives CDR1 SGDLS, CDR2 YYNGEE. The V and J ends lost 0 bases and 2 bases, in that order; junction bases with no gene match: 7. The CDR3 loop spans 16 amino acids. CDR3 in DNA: TGTGCCAGCAGCGTAGGGGGCGGGAGGACTACCTACGAGCAGTACTTC. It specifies CASSVGGGRTTYEQYF.

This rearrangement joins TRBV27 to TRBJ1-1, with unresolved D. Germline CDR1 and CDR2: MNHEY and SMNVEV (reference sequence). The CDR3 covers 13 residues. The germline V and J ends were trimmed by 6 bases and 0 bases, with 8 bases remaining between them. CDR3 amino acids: CASRDYMNTEAFF. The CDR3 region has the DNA TGTGCCAGCAGAGATTATATGAACACTGAAGCTTTCTTT.

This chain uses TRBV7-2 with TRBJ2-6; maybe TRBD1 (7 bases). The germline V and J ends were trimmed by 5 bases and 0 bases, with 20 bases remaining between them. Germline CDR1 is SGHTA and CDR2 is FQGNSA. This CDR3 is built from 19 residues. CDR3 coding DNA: TGTGCCAGCAGCCGGACTACAGGGGACCCTATCTCTGGGGCCAACGTCCTGACTTTC. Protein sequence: CASSRTTGDPISGANVLTF. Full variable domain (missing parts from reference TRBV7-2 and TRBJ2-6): GAGVSQSPSNKVTEKGKDVELRCDPISGHTALYWYRQSLGQGLEFLIYFQGNSAPDKSGLPSDRFSAERTGGSVSTLTIQRTQQEDSAVYLCASSRTTGDPISGANVLTFGAGSRLTVL.

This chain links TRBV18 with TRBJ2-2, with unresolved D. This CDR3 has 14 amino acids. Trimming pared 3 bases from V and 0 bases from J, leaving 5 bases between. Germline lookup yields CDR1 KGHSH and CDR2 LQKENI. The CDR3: CASSPATNTGELFF. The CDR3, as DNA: TGTGCCAGCTCACCGGCCACGAACACCGGGGAGCTGTTTTTT. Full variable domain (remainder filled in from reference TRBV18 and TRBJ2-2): NAGVMQNPRHLVRRRGQEARLRCSPMKGHSHVYWYRQLPEEGLKFMVYLQKENIIDESGMPKERFSAEFPKEGPSILRIQQVVRGDSAAYFCASSPATNTGELFFGEGSRLTVL.

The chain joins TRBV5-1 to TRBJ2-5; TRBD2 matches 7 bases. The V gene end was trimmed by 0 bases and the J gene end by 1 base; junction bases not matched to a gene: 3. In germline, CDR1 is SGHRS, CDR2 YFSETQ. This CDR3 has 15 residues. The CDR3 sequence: CASSLAASGQETQYF. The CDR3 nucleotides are TGCGCCAGCAGCTTGGCCGCTAGCGGCCAAGAGACCCAGTACTTC.

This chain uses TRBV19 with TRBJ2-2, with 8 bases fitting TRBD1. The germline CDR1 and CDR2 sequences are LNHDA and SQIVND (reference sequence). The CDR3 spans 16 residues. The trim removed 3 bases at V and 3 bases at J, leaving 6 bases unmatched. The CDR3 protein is CASSMTRGRDTGELFF. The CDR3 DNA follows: TGTGCCAGTAGTATGACCAGGGGGCGCGACACCGGGGAGCTGTTTTTT.

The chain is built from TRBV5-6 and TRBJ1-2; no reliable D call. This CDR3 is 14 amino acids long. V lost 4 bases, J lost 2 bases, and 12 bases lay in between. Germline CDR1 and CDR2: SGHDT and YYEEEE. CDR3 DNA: TGTGCCAGCAGCCCTCTGAGGACCAACTATGGCTACACCTTC. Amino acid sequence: CASSPLRTNYGYTF.

DNA of the CDR3: TGTGCCAGCAGCGCCCGGGACAAGAGTTGGGATGAGCAGTTCTTC. Protein: CASSARDKSWDEQFF. This chain connects TRBV7-6 to TRBJ2-1; the D gene is possibly TRBD1 (6 bases). V was cut by 5 bases and J by 8 bases, with 19 bases left in between. Germline CDR1 is SGHVS and CDR2 is FNYEAQ. This CDR3 has 15 residues.

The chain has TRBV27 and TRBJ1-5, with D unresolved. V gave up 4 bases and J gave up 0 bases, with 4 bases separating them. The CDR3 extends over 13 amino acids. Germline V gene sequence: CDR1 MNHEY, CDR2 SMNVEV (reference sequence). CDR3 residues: CASSSYSNQPQHF. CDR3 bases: TGTGCCAGCAGTTCTTATAGCAATCAGCCCCAGCATTTT.

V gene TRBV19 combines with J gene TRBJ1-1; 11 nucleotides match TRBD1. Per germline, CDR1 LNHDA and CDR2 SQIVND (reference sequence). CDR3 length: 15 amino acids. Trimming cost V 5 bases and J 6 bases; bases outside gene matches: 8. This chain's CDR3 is CASSGRTGGFPEAFF. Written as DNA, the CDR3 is TGTGCCAGTAGTGGCCGGACAGGGGGCTTCCCTGAAGCTTTCTTT.

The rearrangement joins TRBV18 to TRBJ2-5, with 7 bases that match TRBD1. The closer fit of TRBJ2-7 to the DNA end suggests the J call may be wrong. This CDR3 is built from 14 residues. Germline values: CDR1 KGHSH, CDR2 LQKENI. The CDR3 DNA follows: TGTGCCAGCTCACCAACGGGACAGAGCTACGAGCAGTACTTC. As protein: CASSPTGQSYEQYF.

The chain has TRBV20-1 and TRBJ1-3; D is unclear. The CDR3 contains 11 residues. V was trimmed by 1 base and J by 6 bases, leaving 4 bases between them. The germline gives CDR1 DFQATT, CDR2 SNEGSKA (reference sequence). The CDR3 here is CSARVENTIYF. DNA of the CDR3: TGCAGTGCTAGAGTAGAAAACACCATATATTTT.

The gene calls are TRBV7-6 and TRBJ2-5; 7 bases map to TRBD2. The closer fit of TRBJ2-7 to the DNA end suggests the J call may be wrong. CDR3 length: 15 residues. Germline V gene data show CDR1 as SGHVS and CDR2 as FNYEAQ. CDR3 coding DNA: TGTGCCAGCAGCTTAACGGGACTACCCAACTACGAGCAGTACTTC. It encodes CASSLTGLPNYEQYF.

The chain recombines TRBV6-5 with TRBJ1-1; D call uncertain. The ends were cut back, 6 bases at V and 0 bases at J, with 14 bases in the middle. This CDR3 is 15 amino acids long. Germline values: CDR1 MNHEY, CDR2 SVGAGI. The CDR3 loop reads CASSQVQGLNTEAFF. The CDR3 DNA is TGTGCCAGCAGCCAAGTACAAGGGCTGAACACTGAAGCTTTCTTT.

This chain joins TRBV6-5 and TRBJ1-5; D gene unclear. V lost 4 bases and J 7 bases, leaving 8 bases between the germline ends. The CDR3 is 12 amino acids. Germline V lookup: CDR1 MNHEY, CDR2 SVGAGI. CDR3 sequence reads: CASSSPGQPQHF. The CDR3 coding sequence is TGTGCCAGCAGTTCCCCGGGCCAGCCCCAGCATTTT.

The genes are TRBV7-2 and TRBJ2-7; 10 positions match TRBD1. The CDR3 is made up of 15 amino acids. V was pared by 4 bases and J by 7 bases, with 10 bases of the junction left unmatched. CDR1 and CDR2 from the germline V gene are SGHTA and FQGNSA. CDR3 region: CASSSGQGPGGEQYF. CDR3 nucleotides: TGTGCCAGCAGCTCGGGACAGGGGCCAGGGGGTGAGCAGTACTTC. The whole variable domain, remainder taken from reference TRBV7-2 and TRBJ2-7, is GAGVSQSPSNKVTEKGKDVELRCDPISGHTALYWYRQSLGQGLEFLIYFQGNSAPDKSGLPSDRFSAERTGGSVSTLTIQRTQQEDSAVYLCASSSGQGPGGEQYFGPGTRLTVT.

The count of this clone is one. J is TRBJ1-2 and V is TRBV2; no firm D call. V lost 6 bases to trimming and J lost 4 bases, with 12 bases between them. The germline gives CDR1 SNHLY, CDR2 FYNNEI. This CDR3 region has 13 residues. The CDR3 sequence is CASSAVQPYGYTF. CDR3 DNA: TGTGCCAGCAGCGCTGTACAGCCCTATGGCTACACCTTC.

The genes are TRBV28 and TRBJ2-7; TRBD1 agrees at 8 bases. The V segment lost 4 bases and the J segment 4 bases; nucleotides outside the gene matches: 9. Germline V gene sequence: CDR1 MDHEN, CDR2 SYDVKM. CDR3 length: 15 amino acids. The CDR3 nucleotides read TGTGCCAGCAGTTCCTCCGGGACAGGAAGATACGAGCAGTACTTC. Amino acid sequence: CASSSSGTGRYEQYF.

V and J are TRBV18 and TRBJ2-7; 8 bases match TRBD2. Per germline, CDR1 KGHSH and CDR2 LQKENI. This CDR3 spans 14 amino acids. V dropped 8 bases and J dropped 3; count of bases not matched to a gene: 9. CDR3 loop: CASRPSGSIYEQYF. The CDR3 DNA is TGTGCCAGCAGACCCAGCGGGAGTATCTACGAGCAGTACTTC.

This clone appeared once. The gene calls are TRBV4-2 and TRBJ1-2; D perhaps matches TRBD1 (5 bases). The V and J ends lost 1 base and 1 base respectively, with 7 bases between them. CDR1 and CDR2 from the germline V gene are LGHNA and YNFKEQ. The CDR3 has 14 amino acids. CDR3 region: CASSQGTGNYGYTF. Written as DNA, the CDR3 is TGTGCCAGCAGCCAAGGCACAGGTAACTATGGCTACACCTTC.